The next 28 T cell receptor beta chains were all read from a single sample in a study of blood T cells in healthy people across ages. A second PCR of roughly 7 to 11 cycles used a sample-barcoded 5' primer and a J-beta primer mix. MiXCR, run by TCRdb on the 5' RACE reads, gives a single entry per CDR3 protein. The table includes 1.8 million or so distinct CDR3 sequences, around 42% detected once. What was sequenced was blood. The receptors were sampled from a human donor in good health.

The chain uses TRBV24-1 and TRBJ1-5, with D perhaps TRBD1 (5 bases). Trimming left V 1 base short and J 2 bases short, with 17 bases between. CDR3 length: 18 amino acids. Germline CDR1 and CDR2: KGHDR and SFDVKD. CDR3 loop: CATSDFGDRREGNQPQHF. The CDR3 DNA follows: TGTGCCACCAGTGATTTTGGCGACAGAAGAGAGGGCAATCAGCCCCAGCATTTT.

This clonotype was detected only a few times. The rearrangement uses TRBV12-3 or TRBV12-4 and TRBJ2-1, with D perhaps matching TRBD2 (5 bases). The V end was cut by 5 bases, the J end by 6 bases, with 14 bases between. The CDR3 totals 14 residues. The CDR3 region has the DNA TGTGCCAGCAGTATTGATCGGGGTTTCAATGAGCAGTTCTTC. This codes for CASSIDRGFNEQFF.

The rearrangement joins TRBV20-1 to TRBJ2-5; 7 bases are a match to TRBD2. The CDR3 covers 14 residues. The germline V gene encodes CDR1 DFQATT and CDR2 SNEGSKA (reference sequence). V lost 5 bases, J lost 5 bases, and 11 bases stayed unmatched. CDR3: CSAGVAREGETQYF. CDR3 coding DNA: TGCAGTGCTGGAGTGGCGAGGGAGGGCGAGACCCAGTACTTC.

This clonotype was seen a few times. The genes are TRBV20-1 and TRBJ2-1; TRBD2 agrees at 8 bases. Germline CDR1 reads DFQATT; CDR2 reads SNEGSKA (reference sequence). The V gene end was trimmed by 5 bases and the J gene end by 5 bases; junction bases not matched to a gene: 11. The length of the CDR3 is 15 residues. CDR3 residues: CSAPASGGFNNEQFF. The DNA for the CDR3 is TGCAGTGCTCCTGCCTCGGGGGGGTTCAACAATGAGCAGTTCTTC.

This clonotype was detected a few times. The gene calls are TRBV20-1 and TRBJ2-1; D gene uncertain. Germline V gives CDR1 DFQATT, CDR2 SNEGSKA (reference sequence). V was trimmed by 5 bases and J by 8 bases, leaving 25 bases between them. The CDR3 sequence is 16 residues long. The CDR3 loop reads CSAHGPARRIHDEQFF. CDR3 sequence (DNA): TGCAGTGCTCATGGGCCAGCGCGTCGGATTCACGATGAGCAGTTCTTC.

In this sample, this clonotype turned up a few times. The gene calls are TRBV15 and TRBJ2-5; D not resolved. Germline V lookup: CDR1 LNHNV, CDR2 YYDKDF (reference sequence). Trimming removed 3 bases from V and 5 bases from J, with 10 bases in between. The CDR3 length is 13 residues. The CDR3 DNA is TGTGCCACCAGCAGGTCCAATGAGGAGACCCAGTACTTC. Amino acid sequence: CATSRSNEETQYF.

Only a few counts were recorded for this clonotype. The genes are TRBV7-9 and TRBJ2-5; 7 bases align to TRBD1. Judging by the DNA end, TRBJ2-7 fits better; the J call may be wrong. The germline V gene has CDR1 SEHNR and CDR2 FQNEAQ (reference sequence). The CDR3 spans 16 residues. CDR3 in amino acids: CASSLIRTGTGVEQYF. DNA of the CDR3: TGTGCCAGCAGCTTAATCAGAACCGGAACAGGGGTCGAGCAGTACTTC.

This clonotype was seen a handful of times. This rearrangement joins TRBV29-1 to TRBJ1-1, with 7 bases lining up with TRBD1. The trim removed 7 bases at V and 4 bases at J, leaving 6 bases unmatched. This CDR3 has 12 residues. Looked up from germline, CDR1 is SQVTM and CDR2 is ANQGSEA. The CDR3 nucleotides are TGCAGCGCGGACTACAGGGGCACTGAAGCTTTCTTT. Amino acid sequence: CSADYRGTEAFF.

This clonotype occurred a few times. This chain uses TRBV29-1 with TRBJ2-4; TRBD1 is a possible D gene (5 bases). Trimming shortened V by 0 bases and J by 7 bases, and 10 bases separated the two germline ends. Germline V gene lookup returns CDR1 SQVTM and CDR2 ANQGSEA. This CDR3 region has 13 residues. The CDR3 DNA is TGCAGCGTTGAAGAGGGGTCAGGGAACATTCAGTACTTC. Translation: CSVEEGSGNIQYF. Filled out from reference TRBV29-1 and TRBJ2-4, the complete variable domain reads SAVISQKPSRDICQRGTSLTIQCQVDSQVTMMFWYRQQPGQSLTLIATANQGSEATYESGFVIDKFPISRPNLTFSTLTVSNMSPEDSSIYLCSVEEGSGNIQYFGAGTRLSVL.

The chain carries TRBV29-1 and TRBJ2-7, with a tentative D call TRBD1 (5 bases). This CDR3 is 14 amino acids long. CDR1 SQVTM and CDR2 ANQGSEA come from the germline V gene. The V end was cut by 4 bases, the J end by 7 bases, with 20 bases between. This CDR3 is CSVGFQGQRWEQYF. The CDR3 region has the DNA TGCAGCGTTGGATTCCAGGGCCAAAGGTGGGAGCAGTACTTC.

This clonotype appeared a few times. This chain uses TRBV7-2 with TRBJ1-2; D is undetermined. The germline gives CDR1 SGHTA, CDR2 FQGNSA. CDR3 length: 14 residues. Trimming stripped 5 bases from V and 6 bases from J, with 16 bases between. CDR3 amino acids: CASSSNDGRDGYTF. The CDR3 DNA is TGTGCCAGCAGCAGTAACGACGGGCGGGATGGCTACACCTTC. Full variable domain (remainder filled in from reference TRBV7-2 and TRBJ1-2): GAGVSQSPSNKVTEKGKDVELRCDPISGHTALYWYRQSLGQGLEFLIYFQGNSAPDKSGLPSDRFSAERTGGSVSTLTIQRTQQEDSAVYLCASSSNDGRDGYTFGSGTRLTVV.

The chain uses TRBV29-1 and TRBJ2-7; TRBD1 might be the D (5 bases). Germline V gene data show CDR1 as SQVTM and CDR2 as ANQGSEA. V was pared by 2 bases and J by 7 bases, with 15 bases between. This CDR3 region has 13 residues. The CDR3 spells CSVEPGIRNEQYF. In DNA, the CDR3 is TGCAGCGTTGAACCAGGGATTAGGAATGAGCAGTACTTC.

This clonotype occurred a few times. J is TRBJ2-4 and V is TRBV4-3; 10 bases match TRBD2. V shed 1 base, J shed 13 bases, and the junction held 10 bases outside the gene matches. The CDR3 extends over 15 amino acids. Germline loops: CDR1 LGHNA, CDR2 YSLEER. CDR3 protein: CASSQGTSGSWEQYF. The DNA for the CDR3 is TGCGCCAGCAGCCAAGGGACTAGCGGTTCCTGGGAGCAGTACTTC.

The chain joins TRBV20-1 to TRBJ2-7; D is ambiguous. Germline CDR1 DFQATT, CDR2 SNEGSKA (reference sequence). V lost 0 bases to trimming and J lost 6 bases, with 9 bases between them. The CDR3 is made up of 12 amino acids. This CDR3 is CSARDEAGEQYF. The CDR3 region has the DNA TGCAGTGCTAGAGATGAGGCTGGCGAGCAGTACTTC.

The sample holds a few counts of this clonotype. In nucleotides, the CDR3 is TGTGCCAGCAGGTTCATGGAAAAACTGTTTTTT. This codes for CASRFMEKLFF. This chain connects TRBV6-5 to TRBJ1-4; D not certain. The CDR3 is made up of 11 amino acids. CDR1 and CDR2 (germline): MNHEY, SVGAGI. V was trimmed by 6 bases and J by 8 bases, leaving 7 bases between them.

V gene TRBV6-2 or TRBV6-3 combines with J gene TRBJ1-4; D gene unclear. There are 12 residues in the CDR3. The V end was cut by 8 bases, the J end by 6 bases, with 10 bases between. Germline CDR1 is MNHEY and CDR2 is SVGEGT. CDR3 region: CASGQIYEKLFF. Here the CDR3 DNA reads TGTGCCAGCGGGCAGATCTATGAAAAACTGTTTTTT.

This chain connects TRBV5-6 to TRBJ2-1; 7 bases fit TRBD1. The CDR3 length is 13 residues. After removal of 7 bases from V and 8 bases from J, the junction contained 9 bases not matched to a gene. From germline, CDR1 is SGHDT and CDR2 YYEEEE. This CDR3 is CASRTGVIDEQFF. For the CDR3, the DNA is TGTGCCAGCCGCACAGGGGTAATTGATGAGCAGTTCTTC.

This clonotype was detected ten times or more. This chain joins TRBV20-1 and TRBJ2-3; no reliable D call. The V end was cut by 2 bases, the J end by 10 bases, with 10 bases between. This CDR3 contains 11 residues. Germline V lookup: CDR1 DFQATT, CDR2 SNEGSKA (reference sequence). The CDR3 sequence is CSARFPRAQYF. DNA of the CDR3: TGCAGTGCTAGATTCCCCCGAGCGCAGTATTTT.

This clonotype was found a few times. The chain links TRBV20-1 to TRBJ2-1, with 8 bases lining up with TRBD2. Germline V gene lookup returns CDR1 DFQATT and CDR2 SNEGSKA (reference sequence). The ends lost 3 bases at V and 7 bases at J; junction bases unmatched: 5. The length of the CDR3 is 13 residues. CDR3 residues: CSARGAGVNEQFF. The CDR3 DNA reads TGCAGTGCTAGGGGAGCGGGGGTTAATGAGCAGTTCTTC.

This clonotype was seen only a few times. The chain combines TRBV10-3 with TRBJ2-3; possibly TRBD1 or TRBD2 for D (6 bases each). Germline V lookup: CDR1 ENHRY, CDR2 SYGVKD. V was cut by 0 bases and J by 3 bases, with 13 bases left in between. The CDR3 is made up of 16 amino acids. The chain's CDR3 is CAISESGGQSTDTQYF. The CDR3, as DNA: TGTGCCATCAGTGAGTCGGGGGGACAATCAACAGATACGCAGTATTTT.

This rearrangement joins TRBV6-5 to TRBJ2-5, with TRBD2 identical over 7 bases. V lost 7 bases to trimming and J lost 4 bases; unmatched junction nucleotides: 12. Germline V gene sequence: CDR1 MNHEY, CDR2 SVGAGI. The CDR3 contains 15 residues. CDR3 bases: TGTGCCAGCAACCTCCGGGGAGGGGACCTAGAGACCCAGTACTTC. It yields the protein CASNLRGGDLETQYF.

CDR3 residues: CATSDYRTSGYNEQFF. CDR3 coding DNA: TGTGCCACCAGTGATTACCGGACTAGCGGCTACAATGAGCAGTTCTTC. This chain uses TRBV24-1 with TRBJ2-1; TRBD2 matches at 10 bases. The CDR3 extends over 16 amino acids. With 2 bases clipped from V and 3 bases from J, the junction kept 3 bases outside the gene matches. Per the germline V gene, CDR1 is KGHDR and CDR2 is SFDVKD.

The rearrangement links TRBV5-6 to TRBJ2-1; a possible D gene is TRBD1 (5 bases). The CDR3 totals 16 residues. Germline V gene data show CDR1 as SGHDT and CDR2 as YYEEEE. Trimming stripped 0 bases from V and 0 bases from J, with 10 bases between. The CDR3 DNA reads TGTGCCAGCAGCTTGGAAGGGGCGACCTCCTACAATGAGCAGTTCTTC. Translation gives CASSLEGATSYNEQFF.

The genes are TRBV7-3 and TRBJ2-1, with D perhaps TRBD1 (6 bases). CDR1 is SGHTA and CDR2 is FQGTGA in the germline V gene. The CDR3 has 15 amino acids. Trimming removed 5 bases from V and 0 bases from J, with 11 bases in between. CDR3 nucleotide sequence: TGTGCCAGCAGCCAGGGGCTTACCTCCTACAATGAGCAGTTCTTC. Translating gives CASSQGLTSYNEQFF.

As for this clonotype: One junction end does not reproduce the germline sequence, and a read error may be involved. The V gene is TRBV7-2, the J gene TRBJ2-7; TRBD1 matches 9 bases. The J call may be mistaken, given a closer DNA end match to TRBJ2-5. CDR3 length: 15 amino acids. Germline CDR1 reads SGHTA; CDR2 reads FQGNSA. CDR3 protein: CACSLSGTGYETQYF. The DNA of the CDR3 is TGTGCCTGCAGCTTATCGGGGACAGGGTATGAGACCCAGTACTTC.

The rearrangement uses TRBV7-2 and TRBJ2-1; tentative D call: TRBD1 (6 bases). The V end was cut by 5 bases, the J end by 13 bases, with 24 bases between. Looked up from germline, CDR1 is SGHTA and CDR2 is FQGNSA. This CDR3 comprises 15 residues. CDR3: CASSQFGQKQETQFF. The CDR3, as DNA: TGTGCCAGCAGCCAATTCGGACAGAAGCAAGAGACCCAGTTCTTC.

The genes are TRBV7-2 and TRBJ1-2; 7 bases fit TRBD1. The CDR3 length is 13 residues. The J segment lost 4 bases and the V segment lost 6 bases, leaving 5 bases of the junction unmatched. The germline gives CDR1 SGHTA, CDR2 FQGNSA. CDR3 sequence (DNA): TGTGCCAGCAGAAGCGGGACAGTCTATGGCTACACCTTC. It translates to CASRSGTVYGYTF.

The chain has TRBV7-8 and TRBJ2-5; TRBD1 is a possible D gene (5 bases). The germline V and J ends were trimmed by 4 bases and 3 bases, with 18 bases remaining between them. The germline V gene has CDR1 SGHVS and CDR2 FQNEAQ. The CDR3 extends over 16 amino acids. CDR3 sequence: CASSSLQAGQKETQYF. The CDR3 coding sequence is TGTGCCAGCAGCTCCCTCCAGGCAGGGCAGAAAGAGACCCAGTACTTC.